One T cell receptor (beta chain) is described in this entry. The data originate from a study of T cells after yellow fever vaccination. Germline V gene sequence: CDR1 SGHVS, CDR2 FQNEAQ. The V and J ends lost 5 bases and 4 bases respectively, with 15 bases between them. The CDR3 spans 16 residues. The authors made TCR cDNA by 5'RACE template switching, adding a universal primer site and UMIs. TCRdb ran MiXCR on the 5' RACE reads and lists one entry per CDR3 protein. The repertoire consists of roughly 330,000 distinct CDR3 sequences, with about 4% occurring once and the leading ten covering more than 20%.

Sequencing used PBMCs, obtained 5 days after the yellow fever booster vaccination. This clonotype was obtained from a young man who received the YFV17D yellow fever vaccine. V is TRBV7-8 and J is TRBJ2-6; D may be TRBD1 (5 bases). CDR3 sequence: CASSIPPRAGANVLTF. CDR3 DNA: TGTGCCAGCAGCATCCCCCCCAGGGCCGGGGCCAACGTCCTGACTTTC. The full variable domain, with the rest looked up from reference TRBV7-8 and TRBJ2-6, is GAGVSQSPRYKVAKRGQDVALRCDPISGHVSLFWYQQALGQGPEFLTYFQNEAQLDKSGLPSDRFFAERPEGSVSTLKIQRTQQEDSAVYLCASSIPPRAGANVLTFGAGSRLTVL.